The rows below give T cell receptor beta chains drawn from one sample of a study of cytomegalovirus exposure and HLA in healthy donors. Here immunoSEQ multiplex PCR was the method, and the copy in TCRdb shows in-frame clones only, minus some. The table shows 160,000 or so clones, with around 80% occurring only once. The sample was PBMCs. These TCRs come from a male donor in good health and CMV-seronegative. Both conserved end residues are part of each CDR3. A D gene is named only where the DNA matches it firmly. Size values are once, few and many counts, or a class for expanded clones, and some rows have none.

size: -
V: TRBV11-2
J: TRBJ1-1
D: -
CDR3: CASSPGRTAVNTEAFF
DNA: TGTGCCAGCAGCCCAGGCCGGACAGCCGTTAACACTGAAGCTTTCTTT

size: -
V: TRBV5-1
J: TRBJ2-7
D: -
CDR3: CASSSGLTSYEQYF
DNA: TGCGCCAGCAGCTCGGGACTTACCTCCTACGAGCAGTACTTC

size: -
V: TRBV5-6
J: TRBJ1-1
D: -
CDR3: CASSLGSAAEAFF
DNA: TGTGCCAGCAGCTTGGGGTCTGCGGCTGAAGCTTTCTTT

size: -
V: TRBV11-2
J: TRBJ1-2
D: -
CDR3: CASSSDRTAQSYGYTF
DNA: TGTGCCAGCAGCTCGGATAGGACAGCCCAGAGCTATGGCTACACCTTC

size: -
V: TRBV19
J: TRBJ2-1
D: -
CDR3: CASSIVARDEQFF
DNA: TGTGCCAGTAGTATAGTAGCCCGGGATGAGCAGTTCTTC

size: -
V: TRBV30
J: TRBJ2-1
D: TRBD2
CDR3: CAWSRTSGRGSEQFF
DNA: TGTGCCTGGAGTCGTACTAGCGGGAGGGGTTCTGAGCAGTTCTTC

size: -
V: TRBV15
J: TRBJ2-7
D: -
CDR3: CATSRDRAREQYF
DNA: TGTGCCACCAGCAGAGACAGAGCGAGGGAGCAGTACTTC

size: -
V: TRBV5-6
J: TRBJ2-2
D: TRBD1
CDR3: CASRKDRAGELFF
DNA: TGTGCCAGCAGGAAAGACAGGGCCGGGGAGCTGTTTTTT

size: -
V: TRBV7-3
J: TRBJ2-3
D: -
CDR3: CASTPGGTQYF
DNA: TGTGCCAGCACCCCCGGAGGAACGCAGTATTTT

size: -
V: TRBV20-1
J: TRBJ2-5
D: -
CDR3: CSAEPQETQYF
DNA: TGCAGTGCGGAGCCCCAAGAGACCCAGTACTTC

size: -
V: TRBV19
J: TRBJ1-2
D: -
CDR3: CASKSADPGVHGYTF
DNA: TGTGCCAGTAAGTCCGCCGACCCCGGGGTCCATGGCTACACCTTC

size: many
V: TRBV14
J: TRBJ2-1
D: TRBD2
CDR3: CASSLTSGGYNEQFF
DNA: TGTGCCAGCAGTCTAACTAGCGGGGGGTACAATGAGCAGTTCTTC

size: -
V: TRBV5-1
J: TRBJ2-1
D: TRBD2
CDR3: CASSLIASGNEQFF
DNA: TGCGCCAGCAGCTTGATTGCTAGCGGGAATGAGCAGTTCTTC

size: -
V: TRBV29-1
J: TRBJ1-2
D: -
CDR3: CSVDSFSGYVYTF
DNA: TGCAGCGTGGACTCCTTCTCGGGGTATGTCTACACCTTC

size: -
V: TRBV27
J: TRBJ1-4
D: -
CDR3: CASSPLTGVNEKLFF
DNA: TGTGCCAGCAGTCCCCTTACGGGGGTTAATGAAAAACTGTTTTTT

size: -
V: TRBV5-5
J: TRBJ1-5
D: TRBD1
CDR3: CASSTRDRGNQPQHF
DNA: TGTGCCAGCAGCACTAGGGACAGGGGAAATCAGCCCCAGCATTTT

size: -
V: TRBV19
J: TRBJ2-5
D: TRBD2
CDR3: CASSIVASGGQETQYF
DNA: TGTGCCAGTAGTATAGTGGCTAGCGGGGGCCAAGAGACCCAGTACTTC

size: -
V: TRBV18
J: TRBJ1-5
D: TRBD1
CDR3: CASSPSGTASNQPQHF
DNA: TGTGCCAGCTCACCAAGTGGGACAGCCAGCAATCAGCCCCAGCATTTT

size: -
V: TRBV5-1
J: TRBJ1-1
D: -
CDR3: CASSSRRAMNTEAFF
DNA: TGCGCCAGCAGCTCACGTCGCGCCATGAACACTGAAGCTTTCTTT

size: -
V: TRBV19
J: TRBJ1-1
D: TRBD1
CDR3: CASSMRGDRGPSNTEAFF
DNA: TGTGCCAGTAGTATGAGAGGGGACAGGGGGCCCTCAAACACTGAAGCTTTCTTT

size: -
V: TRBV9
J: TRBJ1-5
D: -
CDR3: CASSVVGPSYGNSGLNQPQHF
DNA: TGTGCCAGCAGCGTAGTCGGCCCTAGCTATGGGAACAGCGGGTTAAATCAGCCCCAGCATTTT

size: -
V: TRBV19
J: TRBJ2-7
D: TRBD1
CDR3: CASSTQKTGHEQYF
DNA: TGTGCCAGTAGTACCCAAAAGACAGGGCACGAGCAGTACTTC

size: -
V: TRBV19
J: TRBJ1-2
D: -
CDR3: CASSFTQNYGYTF
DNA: TGTGCCAGTAGTTTTACACAAAACTATGGCTACACCTTC

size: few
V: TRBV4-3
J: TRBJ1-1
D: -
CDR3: CASSQKWDTRAFF
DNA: TGCGCCAGCAGCCAAAAATGGGACACACGAGCTTTCTTT

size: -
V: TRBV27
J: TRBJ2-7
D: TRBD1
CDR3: CASSRNRGSSYEQYF
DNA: TGTGCCAGCAGTAGAAACAGGGGTAGCTCCTACGAGCAGTACTTC

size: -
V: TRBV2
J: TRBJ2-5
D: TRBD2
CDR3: CASTSAGETQYF
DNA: TGCGCCAGCACTAGCGCCGGCGAGACCCAGTACTTC

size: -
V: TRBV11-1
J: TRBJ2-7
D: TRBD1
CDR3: CASSPDRADEQYF
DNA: TGTGCCAGCAGCCCGGACAGGGCTGACGAGCAGTACTTC

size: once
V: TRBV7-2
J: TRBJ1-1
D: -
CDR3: CASSREVMRMNTEAFF
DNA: TGTGCCAGCAGCCGGGAGGTCATGAGAATGAACACTGAAGCTTTCTTT

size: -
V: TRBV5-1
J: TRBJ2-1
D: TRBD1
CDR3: CASSLGQGGSGRYNEQFF
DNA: TGCGCCAGCAGCCTCGGACAGGGTGGCAGTGGAAGATACAATGAGCAGTTCTTC

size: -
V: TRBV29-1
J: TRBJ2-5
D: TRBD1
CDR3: CSVEEVTGAPETQYF
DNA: TGCAGCGTTGAAGAGGTCACAGGGGCCCCAGAGACCCAGTACTTC

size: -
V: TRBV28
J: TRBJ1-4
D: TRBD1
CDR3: CASSLRQGAAEKLFF
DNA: TGTGCCAGCAGTCTAAGACAGGGGGCGGCTGAAAAACTGTTTTTT

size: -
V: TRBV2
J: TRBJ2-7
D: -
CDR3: CASNGVGGYEQYF
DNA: TGTGCCAGCAACGGGGTGGGAGGTTACGAGCAGTACTTC

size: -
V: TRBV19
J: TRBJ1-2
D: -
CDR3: CASSIQANLNRGYTF
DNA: TGTGCCAGTAGTATCCAGGCCAACCTAAATCGTGGCTACACCTTC

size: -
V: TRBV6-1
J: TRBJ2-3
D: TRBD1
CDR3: CASSTGGTTDTQYF
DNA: TGTGCCAGCAGTACAGGGGGCACAACAGATACGCAGTATTTT

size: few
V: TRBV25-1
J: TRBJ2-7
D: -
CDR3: CASSEGRRGVYEQYF
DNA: TGTGCCAGCAGTGAAGGGCGCAGGGGTGTGTACGAGCAGTACTTC

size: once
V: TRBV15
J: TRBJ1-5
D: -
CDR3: CATSSRATNQPQHF
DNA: TGTGCCACCAGCAGCAGGGCCACCAATCAGCCCCAGCATTTT

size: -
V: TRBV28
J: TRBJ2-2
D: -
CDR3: CASGPYRVGTGELFF
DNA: TGTGCCAGCGGACCCTACAGGGTAGGAACCGGGGAGCTGTTTTTT

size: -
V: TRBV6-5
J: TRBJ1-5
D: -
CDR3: CASSYPIPGNQPQHF
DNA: TGTGCCAGCAGTTACCCTATACCGGGCAATCAGCCCCAGCATTTT

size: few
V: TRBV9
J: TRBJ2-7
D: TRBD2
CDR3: CASSGGGEQYF
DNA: TGTGCCAGCAGCGGGGGGGGCGAGCAGTACTTC

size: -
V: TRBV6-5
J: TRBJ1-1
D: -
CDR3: CASSADRIEAFF
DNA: TGTGCCAGCAGTGCCGACAGGATTGAAGCTTTCTTT

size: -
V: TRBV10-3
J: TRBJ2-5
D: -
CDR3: CAISESKQRETQYF
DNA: TGTGCCATCAGTGAGTCGAAGCAGAGGGAGACCCAGTACTTC

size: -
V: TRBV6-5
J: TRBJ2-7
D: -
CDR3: CASSYSSLDSYEQYF
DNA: TGTGCCAGCAGTTACTCGTCTCTTGACAGTTACGAGCAGTACTTC

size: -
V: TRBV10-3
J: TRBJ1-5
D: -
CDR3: CAISAGESEQPQHF
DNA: TGTGCCATCAGTGCGGGGGAATCGGAGCAGCCCCAGCATTTT

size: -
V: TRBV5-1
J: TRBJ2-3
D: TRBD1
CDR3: CASSSLGTGEADTQYF
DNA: TGCGCCAGCAGCTCCCTTGGGACAGGGGAGGCAGATACGCAGTATTTT

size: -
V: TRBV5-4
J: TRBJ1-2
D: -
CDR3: CASSLFRADRPYGYTF
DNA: TGTGCCAGCAGCTTGTTTCGGGCCGACAGACCCTATGGCTACACCTTC

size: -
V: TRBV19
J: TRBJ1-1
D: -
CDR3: CASSGAASFEAFF
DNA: TGTGCCAGTTCGGGAGCAGCTAGCTTTGAAGCTTTCTTT

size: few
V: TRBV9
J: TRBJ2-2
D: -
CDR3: CASSVAVAPNTGELFF
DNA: TGTGCCAGCAGCGTAGCCGTTGCGCCGAACACCGGGGAGCTGTTTTTT

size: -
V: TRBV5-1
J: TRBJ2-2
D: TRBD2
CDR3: CASSQWTSGTGELFF
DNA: TGCGCCAGCAGCCAATGGACTAGTGGCACCGGGGAGCTGTTTTTT

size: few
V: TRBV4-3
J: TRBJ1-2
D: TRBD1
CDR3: CASSQDPGQGTNYGYTF
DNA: TGCGCCAGCAGCCAAGATCCGGGACAGGGGACAAACTATGGCTACACCTTC

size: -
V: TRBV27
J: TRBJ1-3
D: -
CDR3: CASSIRGGNTIYF
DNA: TGTGCCAGCAGTATCAGAGGGGGAAACACCATATATTTT

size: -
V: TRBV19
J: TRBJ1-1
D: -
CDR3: CASSHRENTEAFF
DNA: TGTGCCAGTAGCCACAGGGAAAACACTGAAGCTTTCTTT

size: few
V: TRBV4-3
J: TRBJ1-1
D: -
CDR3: CASSPGMNTEAFF
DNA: TGCGCCAGCAGCCCGGGTATGAACACTGAAGCTTTCTTT

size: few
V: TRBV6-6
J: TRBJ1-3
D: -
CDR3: CASRRTGTGNTIYF
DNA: TGTGCCAGCAGAAGAACAGGGACAGGAAACACCATATATTTT

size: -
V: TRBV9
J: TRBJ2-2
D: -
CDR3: CASSVSGGPWGGELFF
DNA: TGTGCCAGCAGCGTGTCCGGGGGGCCTTGGGGCGGGGAGCTGTTTTTT